This T cell receptor (beta chain) was recorded in a study of T cell repertoires in cytomegalovirus infection. Whole-study context: Indications came from public TCR beta signatures; they pointed to CMV infection and to a matching HLA type.

Study-level results: In two of eight donors, the top clonotype was HLA-C-restricted CMV-specific. Cumulative frequency (of public TCR beta family members) identified carriers of CMV plus the relevant HLA.

The ends were cut back, 4 bases at V and 5 bases at J, with 23 bases in the middle. Germline V gene lookup returns CDR1 DFQATT and CDR2 SNEGSKA (reference sequence). The CDR3 totals 16 residues. TCRdb called the reads again in MiXCR, with one record for every CDR3 protein. The repertoire holds about 740,000 distinct CDR3 sequences, roughly a third seen once, with 2.5% to 3.5% in the top ten. A remark on this clonotype: The antigen is not known.

The receptor's source is a human donor in good health (CMV status not recorded). Some clones in this sample may be carry-over from other donors' samples. V and J are TRBV20-1 and TRBJ2-5; D perhaps matches TRBD1 (6 bases). Sequenced input: PBMCs. The CDR3 coding sequence is TGCAGTGCTAATGGGATGGGGGCAGGCCGTGGGGAGACCCAGTACTTC. Its protein is CSANGMGAGRGETQYF.